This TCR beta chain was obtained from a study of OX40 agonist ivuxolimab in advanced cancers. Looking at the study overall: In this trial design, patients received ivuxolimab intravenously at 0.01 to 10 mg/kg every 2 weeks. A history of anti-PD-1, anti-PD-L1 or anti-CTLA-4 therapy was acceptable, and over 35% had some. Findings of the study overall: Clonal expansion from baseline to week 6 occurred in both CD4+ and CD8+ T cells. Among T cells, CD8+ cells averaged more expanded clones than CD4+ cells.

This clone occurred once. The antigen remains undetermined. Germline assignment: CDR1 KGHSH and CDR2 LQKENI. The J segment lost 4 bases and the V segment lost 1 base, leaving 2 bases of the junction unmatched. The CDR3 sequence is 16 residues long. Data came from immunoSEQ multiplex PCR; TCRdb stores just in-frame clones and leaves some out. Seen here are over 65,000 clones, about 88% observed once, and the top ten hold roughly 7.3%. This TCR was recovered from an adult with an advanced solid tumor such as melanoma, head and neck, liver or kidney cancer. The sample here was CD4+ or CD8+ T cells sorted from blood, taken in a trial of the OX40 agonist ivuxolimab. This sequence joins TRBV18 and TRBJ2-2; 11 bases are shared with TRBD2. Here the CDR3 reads CASSPLLAGGTGELFF. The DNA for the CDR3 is TGTGCCAGCTCACCACTCCTAGCGGGAGGCACCGGGGAGCTGTTTTTT.